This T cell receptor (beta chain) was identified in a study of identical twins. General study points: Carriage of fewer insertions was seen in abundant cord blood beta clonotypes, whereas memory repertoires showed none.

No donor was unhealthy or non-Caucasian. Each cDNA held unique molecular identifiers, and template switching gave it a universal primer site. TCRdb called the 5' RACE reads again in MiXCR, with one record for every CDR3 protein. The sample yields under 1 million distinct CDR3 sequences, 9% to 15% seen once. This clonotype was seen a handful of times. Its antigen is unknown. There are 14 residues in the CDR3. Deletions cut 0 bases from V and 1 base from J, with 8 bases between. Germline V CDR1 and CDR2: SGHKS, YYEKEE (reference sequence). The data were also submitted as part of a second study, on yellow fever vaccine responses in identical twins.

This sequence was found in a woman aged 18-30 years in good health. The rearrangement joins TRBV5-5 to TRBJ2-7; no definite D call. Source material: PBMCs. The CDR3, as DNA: TGTGCCAGCAGCTTGGAAGGGTGGTCCTACGAGCAGTACTTC. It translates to CASSLEGWSYEQYF.